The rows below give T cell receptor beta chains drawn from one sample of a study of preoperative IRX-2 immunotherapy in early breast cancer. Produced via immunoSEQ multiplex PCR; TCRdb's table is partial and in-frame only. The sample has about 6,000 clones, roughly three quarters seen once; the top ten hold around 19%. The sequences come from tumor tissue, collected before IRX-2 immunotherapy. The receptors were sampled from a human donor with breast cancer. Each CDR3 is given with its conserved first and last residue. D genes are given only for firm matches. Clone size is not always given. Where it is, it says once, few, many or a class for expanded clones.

TGTGCCAGCAGCCAAGTCCGGGGCGCGAGGACCGGGGAGCTGTTTTTT | CASSQVRGARTGELFF | TRBJ2-2 | . | . | TRBV14
TGCGCCAGCAGCTTGGCCCTAGGGAGCGGGGGTGCAAACATTCAGTACTTC | CASSLALGSGGANIQYF | TRBJ2-4 | TRBD2 | . | TRBV5-1
TGTGCCAGCAGTCCGTCCGACAGGACGAATTCACCCCTCCACTTT | CASSPSDRTNSPLHF | TRBJ1-6 | . | . | TRBV6-8
TGTGCCAGCAGCCCGAGCGGGGGCGGGGGCAATGAGCAGTTCTTC | CASSPSGGGGNEQFF | TRBJ2-1 | TRBD2 | . | TRBV11-3
TGTGCCAGCTCGCAAGGGAACTATGGCTACACCTTC | CASSQGNYGYTF | TRBJ1-2 | . | . | TRBV6-8
TGTGCCACCAGCAGAGATGCCCGGACTAGCGGGGTCGGGGCTGGAGAGACCCAGTACTTC | CATSRDARTSGVGAGETQYF | TRBJ2-5 | TRBD2 | . | TRBV15
TGTGCCAGCAGAACACAGGGATACAATGAGCAGTTCTTC | CASRTQGYNEQFF | TRBJ2-1 | . | . | TRBV9
TGTGCCAGCAGCTTGGGGAACGCCAATACATACGAGCAGTACTTC | CASSLGNANTYEQYF | TRBJ2-7 | . | . | TRBV7-1
TGTGCCACCAGCACCGGACAGGGGGGAACAGATACGCAGTATTTT | CATSTGQGGTDTQYF | TRBJ2-3 | TRBD1 | . | TRBV15
TGCGCCAGCAGCCAACAGACAGTTACTAATGAAAAACTGTTTTTT | CASSQQTVTNEKLFF | TRBJ1-4 | . | . | TRBV1
TGTGCCAGCAGTTCCGGGGCTGGTAATGAAAAACTGTTTTTT | CASSSGAGNEKLFF | TRBJ1-4 | . | . | TRBV28
TGTGCCTGGAGTAGGGGACAGGGGGGATACAATGAGCAGTTCTTC | CAWSRGQGGYNEQFF | TRBJ2-1 | TRBD1 | . | TRBV30
TGTGCCTGGACGGGGGTCCATTACAATGAGCAGTTCTTC | CAWTGVHYNEQFF | TRBJ2-1 | . | few | TRBV30
TGTGCCAGCACCACAGCAGACAGTCTGGCTTTCTTT | CASTTADSLAFF | TRBJ1-1 | . | . | TRBV6-8
TGTGCCAGCAGTGTCGAGACGGGCGCGAACACTGAAGCTTTCTTT | CASSVETGANTEAFF | TRBJ1-1 | . | . | TRBV9
TGTGCCTGGAGTTTGCGGGACAAAGCTTTCTTT | CAWSLRDKAFF | TRBJ1-1 | . | . | TRBV30
TGTGCCAGTAGACAAAGGTTAACGGGGACCCAGTACTTC | CASRQRLTGTQYF | TRBJ2-5 | . | . | TRBV6-8
TGCGCCAGCAGCCACCGAGAGGGGTGGTTTGAGCAGTTCTTC | CASSHREGWFEQFF | TRBJ2-1 | . | . | TRBV4-1
TGTGCCAGCAGCCCCCAATCCCCGGCGTATGGCTACACCTTC | CASSPQSPAYGYTF | TRBJ1-2 | . | . | TRBV6-8
TGTGCCAGCAGTCCGCGGGACAGCCGATATAGCAATCAGCCCCAGCATTTT | CASSPRDSRYSNQPQHF | TRBJ1-5 | TRBD1 | . | TRBV27
TGTGCCTGGAGTACAAAGCATAGCACAGATACGCAGTATTTT | CAWSTKHSTDTQYF | TRBJ2-3 | . | . | TRBV30
TGTGCCAGTAGCCAACTAGGGACACTAGCCAAAAACATTCAGTACTTC | CASSQLGTLAKNIQYF | TRBJ2-4 | . | . | TRBV19